These 3 T cell receptor beta chains were sequenced from one sample in a study of blood T cell repertoires in COVID-19. Assay used: immunoSEQ multiplex PCR; TCRdb lists only in-frame clones, some missing. The sample carries a few hundred thousand clones, 65% to 90% recorded once. The sample comprised PBMCs or T cells enriched from blood (not recorded which). These receptors all stem from a woman aged 25 to 45 who had been exposed to COVID-19.

This chain joins TRBV24-1 and TRBJ1-1, with TRBD1 identical over 10 bases. Unmatched junction bases numbered 7, after V lost 7 bases and J lost 6 bases. Germline-derived CDR1 and CDR2 are KGHDR and SFDVKD. The CDR3 contains 14 residues. Here the CDR3 reads CATRGTGEIAEAFF. The CDR3 DNA reads as TGTGCCACCAGGGGGACAGGGGAAATCGCTGAAGCTTTCTTT.

This clone was recorded once. This chain connects TRBV29-1 to TRBJ1-1; 9 bases map to TRBD1. Germline assignment: CDR1 SQVTM and CDR2 ANQGSEA. CDR3 length equals 13 residues. J was trimmed by 6 bases and V by 5 bases; bases with no gene match: 7. CDR3 sequence: CSVKGQGIPEAFF. Written as DNA, the CDR3 is TGCAGCGTTAAAGGACAGGGGATCCCTGAAGCTTTCTTT.

The chain carries TRBV19 and TRBJ1-2, with D possibly TRBD1 on 6 matching bases. The CDR3 sequence is 13 residues long. V was trimmed by 8 bases and J by 4 bases, leaving 14 bases between them. Germline V gives CDR1 LNHDA, CDR2 SQIVND (reference sequence). The CDR3 DNA sequence: TGTGCCAGTCGGGGGGGCAGTCTCTATGGCTACACCTTC. It encodes CASRGGSLYGYTF.